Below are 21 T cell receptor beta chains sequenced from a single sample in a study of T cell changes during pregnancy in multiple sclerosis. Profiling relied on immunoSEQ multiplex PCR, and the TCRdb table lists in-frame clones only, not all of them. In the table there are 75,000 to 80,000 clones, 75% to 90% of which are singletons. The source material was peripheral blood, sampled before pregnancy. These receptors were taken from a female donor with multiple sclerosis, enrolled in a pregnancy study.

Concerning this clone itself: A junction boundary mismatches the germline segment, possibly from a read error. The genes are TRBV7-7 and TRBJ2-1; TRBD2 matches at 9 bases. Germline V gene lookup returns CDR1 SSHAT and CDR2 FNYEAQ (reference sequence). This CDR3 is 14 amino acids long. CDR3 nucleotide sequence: TGTGCTAGCAGCTTTAGGGGCGGGGGGGATGAGCAGTTCTTC. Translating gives CASSFRGGGDEQFF.

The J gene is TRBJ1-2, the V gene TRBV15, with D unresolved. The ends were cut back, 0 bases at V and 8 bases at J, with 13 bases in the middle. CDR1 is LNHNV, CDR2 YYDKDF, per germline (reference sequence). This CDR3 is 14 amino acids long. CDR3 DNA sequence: TGTGCCACCAGCAGAGATCTTCCGGGAGGGGGCTACACCTTC. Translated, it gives CATSRDLPGGGYTF.

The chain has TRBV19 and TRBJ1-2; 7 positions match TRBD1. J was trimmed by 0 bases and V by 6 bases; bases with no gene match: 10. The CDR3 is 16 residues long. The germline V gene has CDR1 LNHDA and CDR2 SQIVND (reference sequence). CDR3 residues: CASSNPSQGPNYGYTF. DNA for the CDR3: TGTGCCAGTAGCAATCCTTCACAGGGGCCTAACTATGGCTACACCTTC. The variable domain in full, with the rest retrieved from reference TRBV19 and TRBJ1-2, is DGGITQSPKYLFRKEGQNVTLSCEQNLNHDAMYWYRQDPGQGLRLIYYSQIVNDFQKGDIAEGYSVSREKKESFPLTVTSAQKNPTAFYLCASSNPSQGPNYGYTFGSGTRLTVV.

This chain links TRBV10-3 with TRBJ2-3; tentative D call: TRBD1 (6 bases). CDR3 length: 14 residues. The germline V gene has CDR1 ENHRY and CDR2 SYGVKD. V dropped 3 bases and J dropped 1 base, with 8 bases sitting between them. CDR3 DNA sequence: TGTGCCATCAGTGATTACAGGGGCACAGATACGCAGTATTTT. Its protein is CAISDYRGTDTQYF.

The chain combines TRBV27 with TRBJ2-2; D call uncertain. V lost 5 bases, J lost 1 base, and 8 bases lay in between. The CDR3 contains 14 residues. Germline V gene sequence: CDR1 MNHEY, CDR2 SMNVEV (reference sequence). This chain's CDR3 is CASSLQRNTGELFF. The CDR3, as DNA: TGTGCCAGCAGTCTACAGAGGAACACCGGGGAGCTGTTTTTT.

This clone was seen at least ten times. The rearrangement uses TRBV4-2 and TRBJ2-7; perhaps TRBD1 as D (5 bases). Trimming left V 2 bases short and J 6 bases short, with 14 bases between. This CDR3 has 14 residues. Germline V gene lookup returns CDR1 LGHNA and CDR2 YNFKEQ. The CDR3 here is CASSQIPLTAEQYF. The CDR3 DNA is TGTGCCAGCAGCCAAATACCCCTGACAGCCGAGCAGTACTTC.

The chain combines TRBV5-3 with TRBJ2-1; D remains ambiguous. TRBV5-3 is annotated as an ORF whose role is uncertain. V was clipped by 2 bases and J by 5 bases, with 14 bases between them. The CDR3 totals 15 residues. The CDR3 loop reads CARSFADPADNEQFF. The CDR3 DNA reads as TGTGCCAGAAGCTTTGCGGATCCCGCCGACAATGAGCAGTTCTTC.

The CDR3 reads CASSVDSNYGYTF. Here the CDR3 DNA reads TGTGCCAGCAGTGTCGACAGCAACTATGGCTACACCTTC. The chain combines TRBV2 with TRBJ1-2, with D maybe TRBD1 (5 bases). Trimming shortened V by 4 bases and J by 2 bases, and 8 bases separated the two germline ends. This CDR3 has 13 amino acids. Germline V gene data show CDR1 as SNHLY and CDR2 as FYNNEI.

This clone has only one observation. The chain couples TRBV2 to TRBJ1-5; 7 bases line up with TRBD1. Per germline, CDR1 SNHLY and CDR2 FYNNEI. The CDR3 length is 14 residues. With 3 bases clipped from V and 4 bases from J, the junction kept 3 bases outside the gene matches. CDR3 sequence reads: CASSEGTANQPQHF. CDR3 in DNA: TGTGCCAGCAGTGAGGGGACAGCTAATCAGCCCCAGCATTTT.

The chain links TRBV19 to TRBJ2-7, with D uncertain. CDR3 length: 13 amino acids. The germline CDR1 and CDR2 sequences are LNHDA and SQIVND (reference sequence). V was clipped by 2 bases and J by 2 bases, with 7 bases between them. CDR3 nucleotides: TGTGCCAGTAGTATACGTCTTGCCTACGAGCAGTACTTC. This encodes CASSIRLAYEQYF.

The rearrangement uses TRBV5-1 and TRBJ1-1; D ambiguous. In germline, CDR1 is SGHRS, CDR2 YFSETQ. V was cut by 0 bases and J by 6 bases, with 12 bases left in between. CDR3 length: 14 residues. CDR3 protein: CASSLALGVAEAFF. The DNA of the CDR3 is TGCGCCAGCAGCTTGGCCCTCGGGGTGGCTGAAGCTTTCTTT.

CDR3 in DNA: TGTGCCAGCAGCGCCACAAGACGGGGCTATGGCTACACCTTC. As protein: CASSATRRGYGYTF. V usage is TRBV9 and J usage is TRBJ1-2; unclear D gene. The V end was cut by 3 bases, the J end by 4 bases, with 13 bases between. This CDR3 spans 14 amino acids. CDR1 SGDLS and CDR2 YYNGEE come from the germline V gene.

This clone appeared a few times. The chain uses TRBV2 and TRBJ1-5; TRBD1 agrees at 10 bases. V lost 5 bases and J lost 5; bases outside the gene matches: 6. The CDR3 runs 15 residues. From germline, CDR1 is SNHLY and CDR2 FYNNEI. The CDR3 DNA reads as TGTGCCAGCAGTAACGACAGGGGGCGGGATCAGCCCCAGCATTTT. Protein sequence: CASSNDRGRDQPQHF. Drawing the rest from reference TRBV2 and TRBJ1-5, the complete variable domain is EPEVTQTPSHQVTQMGQEVILRCVPISNHLYFYWYRQILGQKVEFLVSFYNNEISEKSEIFDDQFSVERPDGSNFTLKIRSTKLEDSAMYFCASSNDRGRDQPQHFGDGTRLSIL.

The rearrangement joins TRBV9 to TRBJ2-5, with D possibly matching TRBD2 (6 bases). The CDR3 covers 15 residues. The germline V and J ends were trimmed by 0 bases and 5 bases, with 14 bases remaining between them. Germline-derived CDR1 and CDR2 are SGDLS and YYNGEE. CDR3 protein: CASSVAPAGRETQYF. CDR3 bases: TGTGCCAGCAGCGTAGCTCCGGCGGGGAGGGAGACCCAGTACTTC.

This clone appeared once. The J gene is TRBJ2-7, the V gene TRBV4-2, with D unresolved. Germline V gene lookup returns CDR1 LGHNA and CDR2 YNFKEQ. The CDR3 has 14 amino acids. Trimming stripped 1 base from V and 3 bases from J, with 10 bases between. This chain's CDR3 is CASSQGLVLYEQYF. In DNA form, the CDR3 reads TGTGCCAGCAGCCAAGGACTTGTCCTCTACGAGCAGTACTTC.

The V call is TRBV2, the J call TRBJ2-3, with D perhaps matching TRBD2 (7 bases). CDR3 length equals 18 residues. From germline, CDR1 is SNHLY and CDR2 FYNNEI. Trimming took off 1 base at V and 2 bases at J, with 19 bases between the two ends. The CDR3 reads CASSEEGGKRGITDTQYF. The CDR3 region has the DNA TGTGCCAGCAGTGAAGAGGGGGGGAAAAGGGGGATCACAGATACGCAGTATTTT.

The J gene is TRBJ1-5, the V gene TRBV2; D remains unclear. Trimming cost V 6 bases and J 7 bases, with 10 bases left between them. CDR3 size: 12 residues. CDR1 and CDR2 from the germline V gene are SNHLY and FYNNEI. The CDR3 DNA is TGTGCCAGCAGCGTTGCGGGACAGCCCCAGCATTTT. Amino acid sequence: CASSVAGQPQHF. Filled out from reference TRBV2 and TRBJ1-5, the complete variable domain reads EPEVTQTPSHQVTQMGQEVILRCVPISNHLYFYWYRQILGQKVEFLVSFYNNEISEKSEIFDDQFSVERPDGSNFTLKIRSTKLEDSAMYFCASSVAGQPQHFGDGTRLSIL.

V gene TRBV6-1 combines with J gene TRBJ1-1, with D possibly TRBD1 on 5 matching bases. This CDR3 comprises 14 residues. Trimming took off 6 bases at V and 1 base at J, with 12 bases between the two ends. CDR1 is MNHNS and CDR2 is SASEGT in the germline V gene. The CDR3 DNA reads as TGTGCCAGCAGACCCCGGGGGGGGAACACTGAAGCTTTCTTT. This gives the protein CASRPRGGNTEAFF.

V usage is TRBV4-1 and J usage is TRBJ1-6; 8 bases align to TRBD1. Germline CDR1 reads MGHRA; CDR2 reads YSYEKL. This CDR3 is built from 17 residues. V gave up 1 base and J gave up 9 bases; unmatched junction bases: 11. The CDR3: CASSQGAPATGGSPLHF. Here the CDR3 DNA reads TGCGCCAGCAGCCAAGGGGCCCCTGCAACAGGGGGTTCACCCCTCCACTTT.

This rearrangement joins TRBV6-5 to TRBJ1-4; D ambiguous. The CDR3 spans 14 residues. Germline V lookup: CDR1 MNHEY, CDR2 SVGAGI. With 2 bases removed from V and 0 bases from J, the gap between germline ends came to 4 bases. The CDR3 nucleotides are TGTGCCAGCAGTTACCAAACAACTAATGAAAAACTGTTTTTT. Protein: CASSYQTTNEKLFF.

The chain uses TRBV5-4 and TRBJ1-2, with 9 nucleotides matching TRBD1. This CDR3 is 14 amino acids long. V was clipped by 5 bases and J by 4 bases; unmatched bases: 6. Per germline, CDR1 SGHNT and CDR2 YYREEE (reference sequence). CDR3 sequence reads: CASRPDRGSYGYTF. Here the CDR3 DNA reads TGTGCCAGCAGGCCGGACAGGGGAAGCTATGGCTACACCTTC.